The 6 T cell receptor beta chains below were found in one sample sequenced in a study of T cell responses to AZD1222 COVID-19 vaccine (dated by TCRdb to 2020 to 2023). Read against the paper, the sample's time point label means: about 28 days (+/-7) after the second vaccine dose. Receptor amplification or capture employed the immunoSEQ multiplex PCR assay. This immuneACCESS table, as held by TCRdb, lists in-frame sequences with V and J called but not all clones. Of the missing ones, under half trace to an unresolved V gene in checked studies; the others have no known cause. Here the sample has more than 55,000 clones; 85% to 90% occur a single time. The ten top clones hold 6.1% of the sample. The material was peripheral blood, obtained 28 days after the second AZD1222 dose. Receptors originate from an adult who received the AZD1222 COVID-19 vaccine.

This clone was picked up a small number of times. This chain joins TRBV28 and TRBJ2-3; perhaps TRBD2 as D (7 bases). Germline lookup yields CDR1 MDHEN and CDR2 SYDVKM. Between the trimmed V and J ends, which lost 5 bases and 4 bases, there was a span of 13 bases. The CDR3 loop spans 14 amino acids. In nucleotides, the CDR3 is TGTGCCAGCAGTACCACCGGGGGGCCAGATACGCAGTATTTT. It codes for CASSTTGGPDTQYF.

The rearrangement joins TRBV11-2 to TRBJ1-4; 7 nucleotides align to TRBD1. Germline V gene data show CDR1 as SGHAT and CDR2 as FQNNGV. J gave up 4 bases and V 5 bases, and 7 bases lay outside the gene matches. CDR3 size: 15 residues. CDR3 DNA sequence: TGTGCCAGCAGCCCGGAGACAGGGTTTAATGAAAAACTGTTTTTT. Translated: CASSPETGFNEKLFF.

This CDR3 is CASTGTETTGELFF. The CDR3 DNA sequence: TGTGCCAGCACAGGGACAGAGACCACCGGGGAGCTGTTTTTT. The V gene is TRBV28, the J gene TRBJ2-2; 7 bases line up with TRBD1. The germline V gene has CDR1 MDHEN and CDR2 SYDVKM. V lost 7 bases and J lost 4; bases outside the gene matches: 6. The CDR3 consists of 14 residues.

This chain uses TRBV2 with TRBJ2-5; possibly TRBD1 for D (5 bases). This CDR3 region has 14 residues. Germline CDR1 SNHLY, CDR2 FYNNEI. Trimming stripped 10 bases from V and 2 bases from J, with 17 bases between. CDR3 DNA: TGTGCCACCCAGGCTCTGGGGCTACAAGAGACCCAGTACTTC. Translating it yields CATQALGLQETQYF.

Here the CDR3 reads CASSSGDPGTDTQYF. Here the CDR3 DNA reads TGTGCCAGCAGTAGTGGGGATCCGGGCACAGATACGCAGTATTTT. This sequence joins TRBV2 and TRBJ2-3, with D uncertain. CDR1 and CDR2 from the germline V gene are SNHLY and FYNNEI. V dropped 5 bases and J dropped 1 base, with 13 bases sitting between them. There are 15 residues in the CDR3.

The rearrangement joins TRBV19 to TRBJ1-2; D gene ambiguous. The germline V gene has CDR1 LNHDA and CDR2 SQIVND (reference sequence). The CDR3 spans 14 residues. V was trimmed by 5 bases and J by 2 bases, leaving 12 bases between them. DNA of the CDR3: TGTGCCAGTAGTTTGGCCTTATCAAACTATGGCTACACCTTC. This translates into CASSLALSNYGYTF.